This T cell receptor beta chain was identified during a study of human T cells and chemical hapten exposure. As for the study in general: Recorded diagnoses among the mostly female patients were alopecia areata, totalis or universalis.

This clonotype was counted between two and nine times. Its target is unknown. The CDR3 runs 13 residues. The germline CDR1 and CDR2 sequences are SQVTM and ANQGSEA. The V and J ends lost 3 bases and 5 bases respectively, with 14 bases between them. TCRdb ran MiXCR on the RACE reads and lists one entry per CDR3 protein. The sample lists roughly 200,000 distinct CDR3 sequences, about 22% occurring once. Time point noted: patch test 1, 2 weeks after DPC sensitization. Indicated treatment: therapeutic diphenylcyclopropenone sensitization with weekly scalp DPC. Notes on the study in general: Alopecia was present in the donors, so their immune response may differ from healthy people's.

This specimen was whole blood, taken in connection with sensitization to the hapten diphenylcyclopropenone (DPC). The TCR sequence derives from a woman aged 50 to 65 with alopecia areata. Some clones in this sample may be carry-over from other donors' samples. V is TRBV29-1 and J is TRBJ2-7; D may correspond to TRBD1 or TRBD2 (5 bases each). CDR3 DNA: TGCAGCGTTGAGTCCAGGGCGGGCCACGAGCAGTACTTC. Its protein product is CSVESRAGHEQYF.